This entry concerns a single T cell receptor (beta chain). Its target is unknown. The data derive from a study of identical twins. Template switching introduced a universal primer site, and the cDNA bore unique molecular identifiers. TCRdb used MiXCR to reprocess the 5' RACE reads, holding one entry per CDR3 protein. Of approximately 230,000 distinct CDR3 sequences listed, roughly 7.1% were seen once; the top ten hold about 14%. Healthy Caucasians made up all donors. Findings of the study overall: Compared with unrelated sharing, twin-shared out-of-frame alpha sequences had more low-probability sequences.

The CDR3 is 17 amino acids. V gave up 5 bases and J gave up 0 bases, with 17 bases separating them. From germline, CDR1 is DFQATT and CDR2 SNEGSKA (reference sequence). This same sample was also taken into another study, of T cells expressing NK-cell markers.

J is TRBJ2-6 and V is TRBV20-1; a weak D match, TRBD1 (6 bases). This TCR was recovered from a woman aged 18-29 years in good health. Input material: CD8+ T cells sorted from blood. The CDR3 is CSAQGAGDVSGANVLTF. The CDR3 DNA sequence: TGCAGTGCTCAAGGAGCAGGGGATGTCTCTGGGGCCAACGTCCTGACTTTC.